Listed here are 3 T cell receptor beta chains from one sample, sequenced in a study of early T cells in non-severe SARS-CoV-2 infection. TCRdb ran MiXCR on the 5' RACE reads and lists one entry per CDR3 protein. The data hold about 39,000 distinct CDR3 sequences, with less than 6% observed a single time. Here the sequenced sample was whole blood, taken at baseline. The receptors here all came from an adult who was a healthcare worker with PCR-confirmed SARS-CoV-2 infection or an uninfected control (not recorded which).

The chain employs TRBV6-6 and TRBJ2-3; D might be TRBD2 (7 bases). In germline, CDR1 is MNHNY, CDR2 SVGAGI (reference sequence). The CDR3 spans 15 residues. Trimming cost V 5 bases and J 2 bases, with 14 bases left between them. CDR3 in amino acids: CASSTAGAFTDTQYF. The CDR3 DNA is TGTGCCAGCAGTACTGCGGGGGCGTTCACAGATACGCAGTATTTT.

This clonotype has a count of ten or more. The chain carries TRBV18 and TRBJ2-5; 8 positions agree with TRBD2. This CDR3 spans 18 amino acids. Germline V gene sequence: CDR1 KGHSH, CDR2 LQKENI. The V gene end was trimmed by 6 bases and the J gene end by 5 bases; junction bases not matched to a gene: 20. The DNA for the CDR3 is TGTGCCAGCTCCCAAATCGGACTACCAGCGGGAGCGATGGAGACCCAGTACTTC. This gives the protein CASSQIGLPAGAMETQYF.

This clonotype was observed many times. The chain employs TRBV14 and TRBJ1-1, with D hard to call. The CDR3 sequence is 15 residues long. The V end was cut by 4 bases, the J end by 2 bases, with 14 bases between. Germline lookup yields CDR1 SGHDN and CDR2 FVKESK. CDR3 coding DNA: TGTGCCAGCAGCCCCATGCTTGGTAAAAACACTGAAGCTTTCTTT. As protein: CASSPMLGKNTEAFF. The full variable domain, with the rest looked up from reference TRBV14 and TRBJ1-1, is EAGVTQFPSHSVIEKGQTVTLRCDPISGHDNLYWYRRVMGKEIKFLLHFVKESKQDESGMPNNRFLAERTGGTYSTLKVQPAELEDSGVYFCASSPMLGKNTEAFFGQGTRLTVV.